This T cell receptor (beta chain) stems from a study of beta chain features in type 1 diabetes (dated by TCRdb to between 2017 and 2018). Regarding the complete study: Mean age, gender distribution, total cell number and subset yield were not different between patients and healthy donors. A total of about 100 million sorted cells were examined across all samples, and RNA yield correlated strongly with the number of cells per subset. Naive and central memory subsets were obtained from all 30 or so donors, but regulatory and stem cell-like memory subsets were isolated from only 8 patients and about 8 healthy donors. The study compared TCRB repertoires of sorted circulating CD4+ T cell subsets between recently diagnosed type 1 diabetes patients and matched healthy donors. On the study overall, not on this receptor specifically: Naive, central memory and regulatory TCRB repertoires appeared to be more similar among patients than among healthy donors. Because cDNA was sequenced instead of genomic DNA, highly expressing activated cells could be over-represented, though the groups showed no difference in activation or CD3 levels. At VDJ recombination sites, type 1 diabetes patients had fewer insertions and more deleted nucleotides, which implies abnormalities in thymic rearrangement. Only small numbers of individuals were included in the HLA sub-analyses, which left unresolved whether HLA type had any influence on TCRB rearrangement. Type 1 diabetes patients showed a moderate but significant shortening of TCRB CDR3 length in all four CD4+ subsets. PCR may preferentially amplify shorter templates, but because patient and control samples were amplified and corrected together, any resulting skew would affect both groups equally.

Each donor gave one peripheral blood draw, about 110 mL on average, collected into heparinised tubes. A BD FACSAria II and a panel including CD45RO, CCR7, CD25, CD127, CD95 and CD27 were used to sort naive, central memory, regulatory and stem cell-like memory CD4+ T cells. A purity above 98% was achieved for all sorted populations. PBMCs were isolated right away by Lymphoprep density gradient centrifugation and were stained directly, without culture. To minimize batch effects, samples were stained and sorted in pairs, one healthy donor with one patient per experiment. The entire isolated RNA was reverse transcribed using the High Capacity cDNA Reverse Transcription Kit, and thus expressed TCRB transcripts were sequenced. Naive, central memory and regulatory T cell samples underwent deep immunoSEQ sequencing, averaging approximately 3.3 million total reads per sample. Sorted cells were lysed in RLT buffer, and RNA was extracted using DNase-treated RNeasy Micro or Mini kits according to cell number. To prevent cross-contamination, every cell subset was processed on its own, while patient and healthy donor samples were processed together. The immunoSEQ multiplex PCR was used to amplify TCRB sequences from cDNA, yielding 87-bp fragments that span the CDR3 region. Sequencing of the amplicons was done on the Illumina HiSeq platform. The study's own analysis went as follows. Synthetic template baselines were used to correct PCR bias computationally, reads within Hamming distance 2 were collapsed, and singletons that could not be merged were discarded. By aligning reads against IMGT, V, D and J genes, CDR3 length, and insertions or deletions at six rearrangement sites were assigned. Within each subset, clonotype counts were normalized to the number of sorted cells before true diversity and Gini coefficients were calculated with the tcR R package. The overlap coefficient, calculated on TCRB nucleotide sequences, was used to measure repertoire sharing. The clones in this table, taken by TCRdb from immuneACCESS, are in-frame only. Not every clone is retained; where verified, under half of the shortfall comes from an unresolved V gene, and the cause of the rest is unknown. D and trimming come from the DNA, and the V and J calls and clone size come from that table. A total of about 370,000 clones appear in this sample, 9.6% of them only once. Jointly, the top ten make up less than 0.65% of the sample.

Remarks on this clone: Its antigen specificity is not known. No much larger clonotype is one base removed from it; base qualities were not supplied.

The receptor was derived from a man aged 30-40 years with type 1 diabetes. The sample consisted of central memory CD4+ T cells from blood.

The DNA sequence is TGTGCCAGCAATTCAGGGGCCCTCAATCAGCCCCAGCATTTT. It translates to CASNSGALNQPQHF. Here the chain combines TRBV2 and TRBJ1-5, and possibly TRBD1, on 6 matching bases. Including the terminal cysteine and phenylalanine, the CDR3 comprises 14 residues. The entry retains the CDR3 DNA only, 42 bases that are in frame from base 1. Cut back by 7 bases and 3 bases, the V and J ends lie 13 bases apart. CDR1 and CDR2, looked up from the germline V gene, are SNHLY and FYNNEI.